The count of the clone carrying this T cell receptor beta chain is one. Its specificity is not known. These data come from a study of cytomegalovirus exposure and HLA in healthy donors. Study-wide results and limits: Despite most TCR sequences being rare, some public TCRs occurred in many donors. It was in a later analysis that TCR association rates were seen to vary by HLA locus, highest for DRB1 and lowest for HLA-C.

CDR3 length: 14 amino acids. From germline, CDR1 is SGHTA and CDR2 FQGNSA. V lost 3 bases to trimming and J lost 3 bases, with 12 bases between them. The PCR had 60 Vbeta and 13 Jbeta primers. Sequenced by immunoSEQ multiplex PCR; TCRdb stores in-frame clones only, minus some. The sample includes about 120,000 clones, over 70% of them seen just once. The receptor comes from a woman aged 50 to 60 in good health and CMV-seronegative. The sequenced sample consisted of PBMCs. The J gene is TRBJ2-7, the V gene TRBV7-2; tentatively, D is TRBD1 (5 bases). This CDR3 reads CASSLVQGDYEQYF. The DNA of the CDR3 is TGTGCCAGCAGCTTGGTGCAGGGCGACTACGAGCAGTACTTC.